Listed here are 13 T cell receptor beta chains from one sample, sequenced in a study of shared clonotypes between healthy human individuals. Cells designated naive CD8 were CD45RO-negative and were positively selected for CCR7, with terminally differentiated effector memory CD45RA+ cells excluded. This table comes from immunoSEQ multiplex PCR, and its TCRdb copy is limited to in-frame clones, with some not included. The data show under 700,000 clones, approximately 95% seen once. The sample was naive CD8+ T cells sorted from blood. These receptors came from a young woman in good health.

This clone was counted once. This chain uses TRBV28 with TRBJ2-1; 7 bases align to TRBD1. The CDR3 has 15 residues. The V gene's germline CDR1 is MDHEN and CDR2 SYDVKM. Losses at the gene ends were 6 bases for V and 0 bases for J; bases not matched to a gene: 5. The CDR3 bases are TGTGCCAGCAGCCTAAACAGGGGCTCCTACAATGAGCAGTTCTTC. Protein: CASSLNRGSYNEQFF.

Note on this clone: Other DNA sequences in the same sample also yield this CDR3. V and J are TRBV7-9 and TRBJ2-7; D not certain. CDR3 length: 12 amino acids. V was clipped by 1 base and J by 5 bases, with 6 bases between them. Germline CDR1 is SEHNR and CDR2 is FQNEAQ (reference sequence). DNA for the CDR3: TGTGCCAGCAGCTTAGGTACCGACGAGCAGTACTTC. The encoded protein is CASSLGTDEQYF.

The DNA of the CDR3 is TGTGCCAGCAGCAGGAGGCTTGGACAGGGTGGCTATGGCTACACCTTC. Translating gives CASSRRLGQGGYGYTF. The chain joins TRBV27 to TRBJ1-2; TRBD1 aligns across 8 bases. The CDR3 runs to 16 residues. CDR1 MNHEY and CDR2 SMNVEV come from the germline V gene (reference sequence). V gave up 6 bases and J gave up 4 bases; unmatched junction bases: 13.

The chain employs TRBV6-4 and TRBJ1-1, with D possibly matching TRBD1 (5 bases). Germline V gene lookup returns CDR1 MRHNA and CDR2 SNTAGT. The V end was cut by 6 bases, the J end by 0 bases, with 14 bases between. CDR3 length: 15 residues. Here the CDR3 reads CASSPAGHLNTEAFF. CDR3 sequence (DNA): TGTGCCAGCAGCCCAGCGGGGCACCTGAACACTGAAGCTTTCTTT.

This clone was counted a single time. The chain recombines TRBV13 with TRBJ1-2; no definite D call. Germline V lookup: CDR1 PRHDT, CDR2 FYEKMQ (reference sequence). V was shortened by 2 bases and J by 8 bases, with 15 bases between the two germline ends. The CDR3 runs 14 residues. CDR3 nucleotides: TGTGCCAGCAGCTTACGGTTCCCCCAAGGAGGCTACACCTTC. As protein: CASSLRFPQGGYTF. The whole variable domain, filled in from reference TRBV13 and TRBJ1-2, reads AAGVIQSPRHLIKEKRETATLKCYPIPRHDTVYWYQQGPGQDPQFLISFYEKMQSDKGSIPDRFSAQQFSDYHSELNMSSLELGDSALYFCASSLRFPQGGYTFGSGTRLTVV.

The rearrangement uses TRBV6-5 and TRBJ1-2; D remains unclear. The germline V and J ends were trimmed by 2 bases and 4 bases, with 11 bases remaining between them. This CDR3 spans 14 amino acids. Germline lookup yields CDR1 MNHEY and CDR2 SVGAGI. DNA for the CDR3: TGTGCCAGCAGTTACCTTTGGCCCCTCTATGGCTACACCTTC. This sequence encodes CASSYLWPLYGYTF.

This chain joins TRBV10-2 and TRBJ2-1, with TRBD2 matching over 7 bases. Unmatched junction bases numbered 3, after V lost 1 base and J lost 0 bases. Germline V gene data show CDR1 as WSHSY and CDR2 as SAAADI. The CDR3 spans 16 residues. The CDR3: CASSELGGSSYNEQFF. The CDR3 DNA is TGCGCCAGCAGTGAGTTGGGGGGGAGCTCCTACAATGAGCAGTTCTTC.

The chain couples TRBV6-1 to TRBJ1-5; D may be TRBD1 (5 bases). With 4 bases removed from V and 5 bases from J, the gap between germline ends came to 15 bases. The CDR3 covers 15 residues. The germline gives CDR1 MNHNS, CDR2 SASEGT. CDR3: CASSGDLDVYQPQHF. In DNA form, the CDR3 reads TGTGCCAGCAGTGGGGACCTGGACGTATATCAGCCCCAGCATTTT.

The rearrangement joins TRBV7-9 to TRBJ1-4; D not resolved. V was shortened by 5 bases and J by 13 bases, with 14 bases between the two germline ends. The CDR3 totals 12 residues. From germline, CDR1 is SEHNR and CDR2 FQNEAQ (reference sequence). The CDR3 is CASSPSGFLLFF. The CDR3 DNA reads TGTGCCAGCAGCCCCTCTGGGTTCCTACTGTTTTTT.

This chain links TRBV9 with TRBJ1-2; 7 bases fit TRBD1. Unmatched junction bases numbered 7, after V lost 4 bases and J lost 4 bases. Per the germline V gene, CDR1 is SGDLS and CDR2 is YYNGEE. The CDR3 is made up of 14 amino acids. CDR3 loop: CASSPGQVPYGYTF. CDR3 nucleotide sequence: TGTGCCAGCAGCCCAGGACAGGTTCCCTATGGCTACACCTTC.

The chain couples TRBV28 to TRBJ2-1, with D hard to call. This CDR3 is 12 amino acids long. Germline V gene sequence: CDR1 MDHEN, CDR2 SYDVKM. V lost 8 bases and J 9 bases, leaving 14 bases between the germline ends. The CDR3 loop reads CASALLLVEQFF. The DNA of the CDR3 is TGTGCCAGCGCTTTACTCCTGGTTGAGCAGTTCTTC.

The chain joins TRBV10-1 to TRBJ1-1, with TRBD1 as a possible D gene (5 bases). V was shortened by 6 bases and J by 0 bases, with 23 bases between the two germline ends. Looked up from germline, CDR1 is WNHNN and CDR2 is SYGVQD (reference sequence). The CDR3 has 18 amino acids. CDR3 sequence: CASSEGVPGNTMNTEAFF. The CDR3 DNA reads TGCGCCAGCAGCGAAGGGGTCCCGGGAAACACTATGAACACTGAAGCTTTCTTT.

This rearrangement joins TRBV6-5 to TRBJ2-3, with TRBD2 matching 13 bases. Germline CDR1 is MNHEY and CDR2 is SVGAGI. This CDR3 is 16 amino acids long. Germline trimming cut 4 bases from V and 6 bases from J; bases unmatched to any gene: 7. The CDR3 DNA follows: TGTGCCAGCAGTTTACTAGCGGGAGGGGAGCGGGATACGCAGTATTTT. The encoded protein is CASSLLAGGERDTQYF.